The entry that follows covers one T cell receptor (beta chain) sequence. This specimen belongs to a study of blood T cell repertoires in COVID-19. Assay used: immunoSEQ multiplex PCR; TCRdb lists only in-frame clones, some missing. The repertoire holds about 350,000 clones, around 87% seen once, with roughly 5% in the top ten. The clonotype was recovered from a young woman who had recovered from COVID-19. Material for sequencing was PBMCs or T cells enriched from blood (not recorded which).

CDR3 sequence: CASSQDEGEGKLFF. The CDR3, as DNA: TGCGCCAGCAGCCAAGATGAGGGAGAAGGGAAACTGTTTTTT. The rearrangement links TRBV4-3 to TRBJ1-4; no firm D call. The CDR3 spans 14 residues. In germline, CDR1 is LGHNA, CDR2 YSLEER. The V end lost 0 bases, the J end lost 11 bases, and 13 bases lay between the germline ends.